What follows are 9 T cell receptor beta chains derived from one specimen sequenced in a study of T-cell memory formation after mild COVID-19. TCRdb used MiXCR to reprocess the 5' RACE reads, holding one entry per CDR3 protein. The sample includes more than 150,000 distinct CDR3 sequences, 20% to 25% of them seen just once. Sequenced material: PBMCs or a T cell subset sorted from them (not recorded which). The receptor set was obtained from an adult woman who had mild COVID-19 (a few samples of this study predate the infection). Cell type and time point are not known.

This clonotype was observed a handful of times. The chain recombines TRBV28 with TRBJ2-7; 9 bases align to TRBD1. In germline, CDR1 is MDHEN, CDR2 SYDVKM. Trimming took 2 bases from V and 4 from J; bases not matched to a gene: 6. There are 15 residues in the CDR3. The CDR3 nucleotides read TGTGCCAGCAGTTTAATGAGGGGACAGGGTTACGAGCAGTACTTC. This translates into CASSLMRGQGYEQYF.

This clonotype occurred a few times. This chain joins TRBV20-1 and TRBJ1-5, with D hard to call. The CDR3 has 12 amino acids. V shed 0 bases and J shed 4 bases, with 4 bases lying between them. The V gene's germline CDR1 is DFQATT and CDR2 SNEGSKA (reference sequence). The CDR3 DNA follows: TGCAGTGCTAGAGATGGGAATCAGCCCCAGCATTTT. The encoded protein is CSARDGNQPQHF.

This clonotype was seen many times. The V call is TRBV9, the J call TRBJ1-2; a possible D gene is TRBD1 (5 bases). The ends were cut back, 3 bases at V and 6 bases at J, with 12 bases in the middle. CDR1 SGDLS and CDR2 YYNGEE come from the germline V gene. This CDR3 has 13 residues. In DNA, the CDR3 is TGTGCCAGCAGCGGACTAGGGGTACATGGCTACACCTTC. Translated, it gives CASSGLGVHGYTF.

This clonotype has just one count. The rearrangement uses TRBV24-1 and TRBJ1-2, with D maybe TRBD1 (5 bases). Trimming removed 5 bases at V and 6 bases at J, with 15 bases between. Germline CDR1 KGHDR, CDR2 SFDVKD. The CDR3 totals 14 residues. The CDR3 loop is CATSGRAGSDGYTF. The DNA for the CDR3 is TGTGCCACCAGTGGGAGGGCAGGGTCGGATGGCTACACCTTC.

The chain links TRBV7-9 to TRBJ1-2, with D possibly being TRBD1 (5 bases). Germline V gene data show CDR1 as SEHNR and CDR2 as FQNEAQ (reference sequence). CDR3 size: 15 residues. The ends were cut back, 1 base at V and 3 bases at J, with 12 bases in the middle. This CDR3 is CASSLDSGGYYGYTF. CDR3 nucleotides: TGTGCCAGCAGCTTAGACTCCGGGGGATACTATGGCTACACCTTC.

The chain employs TRBV7-9 and TRBJ1-1; D is ambiguous. Trimming stripped 4 bases from V and 0 bases from J, with 12 bases between. The CDR3 contains 15 residues. The V gene's germline CDR1 is SEHNR and CDR2 FQNEAQ (reference sequence). CDR3 sequence (DNA): TGTGCCAGCAGCTCCTACGAAGTCTTGAACACTGAAGCTTTCTTT. Encoded protein: CASSSYEVLNTEAFF.

The rearrangement links TRBV3-1 to TRBJ2-7; a possible D gene is TRBD2 (6 bases). The CDR3 loop spans 16 amino acids. Trimming stripped 5 bases from V and 5 bases from J, with 22 bases between. The V gene's germline CDR1 is LGHDT and CDR2 YNNKEL (reference sequence). The CDR3 coding sequence is TGTGCCAGCAGCTCCCGAGGAGGCGGGATGTCCCACGAGCAGTACTTC. Amino acid sequence: CASSSRGGGMSHEQYF.

The table lists this clonotype with a few counts. The chain links TRBV19 to TRBJ2-7, with 11 bases aligning to TRBD1. Germline assignment: CDR1 LNHDA and CDR2 SQIVND (reference sequence). The CDR3 length is 15 residues. V lost 7 bases and J lost 1; bases outside the gene matches: 6. CDR3 DNA sequence: TGTGCCAGTACTTGGGGACAGGGGGAGTCCTACGAGCAGTACTTC. Its translation is CASTWGQGESYEQYF.

The chain joins TRBV11-3 to TRBJ1-5; no clear D gene. Looked up from germline, CDR1 is SGHNT and CDR2 is YENEEA. The V gene lost 1 base and the J gene lost 5 bases, with 9 bases spanning the gap. The CDR3 is 14 amino acids. CDR3 amino acids: CASSLVSGDQPQHF. In DNA, the CDR3 is TGTGCCAGCAGCTTAGTTTCCGGGGATCAGCCCCAGCATTTT.